The source of this T cell receptor (beta chain) is a study of OX40 agonist ivuxolimab in advanced cancers. Background on the study: Dose-escalation patients had hepatocellular carcinoma, melanoma, renal cell or head and neck cancer. Study-level results: Researchers did not determine the expanded peripheral T cells' antigen specificity. Averaging showed that CD8+ T cells had more expanded clones than CD4+ did.

On this clone: Its specificity is unknown.

TCRdb keeps only in-frame clones here, not all; method: immunoSEQ multiplex PCR. Of about 80,000 clones detected, roughly 84% appear once; the ten largest clones hold approximately 6.2%. This CDR3 comprises 14 residues. Per the germline V gene, CDR1 is MNHEY and CDR2 is SMNVEV (reference sequence). V shed 10 bases and J shed 1 base, with 16 bases lying between them. This receptor was taken from an adult with an advanced solid tumor such as melanoma, head and neck, liver or kidney cancer. The material was CD4+ or CD8+ T cells sorted from blood, obtained in a trial of the OX40 agonist ivuxolimab. The rearrangement uses TRBV27 and TRBJ1-1; tentatively, D is TRBD1 (6 bases). The CDR3 sequence is CATKKGGWNTEAFF. The DNA for the CDR3 is TGTGCCACTAAAAAGGGGGGGTGGAACACTGAAGCTTTCTTT.